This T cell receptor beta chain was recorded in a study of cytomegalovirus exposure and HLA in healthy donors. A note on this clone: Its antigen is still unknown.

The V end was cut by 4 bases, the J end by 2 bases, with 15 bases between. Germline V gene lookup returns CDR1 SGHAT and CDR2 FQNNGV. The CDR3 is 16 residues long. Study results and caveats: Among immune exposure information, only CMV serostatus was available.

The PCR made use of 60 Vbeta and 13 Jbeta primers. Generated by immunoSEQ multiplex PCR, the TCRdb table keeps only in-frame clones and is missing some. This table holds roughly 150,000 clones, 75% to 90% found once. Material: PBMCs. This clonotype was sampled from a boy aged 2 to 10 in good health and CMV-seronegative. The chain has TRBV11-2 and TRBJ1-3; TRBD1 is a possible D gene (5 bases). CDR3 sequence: CASSSPGKIAGNTIYF. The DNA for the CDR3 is TGTGCCAGCAGCTCCCCAGGGAAGATAGCTGGAAACACCATATATTTT. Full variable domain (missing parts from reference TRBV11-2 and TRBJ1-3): EAGVAQSPRYKIIEKRQSVAFWCNPISGHATLYWYQQILGQGPKLLIQFQNNGVVDDSQLPKDRFSAERLKGVDSTLKIQPAKLEDSAVYLCASSSPGKIAGNTIYFGEGSWLTVV.